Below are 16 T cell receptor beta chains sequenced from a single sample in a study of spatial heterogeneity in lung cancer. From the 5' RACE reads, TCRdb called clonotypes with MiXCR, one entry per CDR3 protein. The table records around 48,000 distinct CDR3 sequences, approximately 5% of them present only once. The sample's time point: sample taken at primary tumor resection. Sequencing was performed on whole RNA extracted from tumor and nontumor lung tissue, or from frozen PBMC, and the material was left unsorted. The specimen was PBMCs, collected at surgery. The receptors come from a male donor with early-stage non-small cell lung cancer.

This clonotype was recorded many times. The DNA of the CDR3 is TGCAGTGCTGCCCGGAGGGGGCAGCGGGAGGGCAAGCAGTTCTTC. Protein: CSAARRGQREGKQFF. The chain has TRBV20-1 and TRBJ2-1; 10 bases are shared with TRBD2. This CDR3 is built from 15 residues. Germline V CDR1 and CDR2: DFQATT, SNEGSKA (reference sequence). The V gene end was trimmed by 5 bases and the J gene end by 11 bases; junction bases not matched to a gene: 15.

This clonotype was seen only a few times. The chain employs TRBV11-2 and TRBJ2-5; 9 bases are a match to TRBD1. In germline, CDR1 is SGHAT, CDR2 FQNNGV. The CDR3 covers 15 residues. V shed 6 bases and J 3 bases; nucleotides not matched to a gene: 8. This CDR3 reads CASRHYWDREETQYF. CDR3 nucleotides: TGTGCCAGCAGGCATTATTGGGACAGGGAAGAGACCCAGTACTTC.

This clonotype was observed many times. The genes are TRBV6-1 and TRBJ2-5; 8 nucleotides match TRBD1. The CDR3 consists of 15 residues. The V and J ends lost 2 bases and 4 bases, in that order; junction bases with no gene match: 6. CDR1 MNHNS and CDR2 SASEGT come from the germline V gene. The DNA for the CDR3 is TGTGCCAGCAGTGAATTCAGGGGGCTCCCAGAGACCCAGTACTTC. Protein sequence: CASSEFRGLPETQYF.

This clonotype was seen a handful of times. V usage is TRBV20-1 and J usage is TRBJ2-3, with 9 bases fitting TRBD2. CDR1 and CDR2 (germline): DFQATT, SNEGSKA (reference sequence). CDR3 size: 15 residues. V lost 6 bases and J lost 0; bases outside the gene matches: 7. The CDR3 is CSALAGEGSTDTQYF. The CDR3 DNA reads TGCAGTGCACTAGCGGGTGAGGGAAGCACAGATACGCAGTATTTT.

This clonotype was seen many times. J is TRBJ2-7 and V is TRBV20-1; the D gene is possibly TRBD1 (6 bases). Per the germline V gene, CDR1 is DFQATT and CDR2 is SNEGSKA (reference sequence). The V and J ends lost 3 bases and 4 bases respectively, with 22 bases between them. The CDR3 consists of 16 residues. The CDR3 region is CSASGALTGNPYEQYF. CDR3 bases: TGCAGTGCTAGTGGGGCCTTAACAGGGAACCCTTACGAGCAGTACTTC.

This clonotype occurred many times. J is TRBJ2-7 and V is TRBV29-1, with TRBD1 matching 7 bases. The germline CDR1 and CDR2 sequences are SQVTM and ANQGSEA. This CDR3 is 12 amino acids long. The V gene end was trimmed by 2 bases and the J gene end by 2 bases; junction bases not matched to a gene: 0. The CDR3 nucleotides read TGCAGCGTTGAAACAGGGGCCTACGAGCAGTACTTC. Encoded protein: CSVETGAYEQYF.

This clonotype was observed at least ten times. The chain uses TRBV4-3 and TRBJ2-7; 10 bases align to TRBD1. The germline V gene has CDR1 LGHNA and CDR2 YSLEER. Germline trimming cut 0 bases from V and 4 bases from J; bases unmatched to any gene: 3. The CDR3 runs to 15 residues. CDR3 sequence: CASSQDPGQGYEQYF. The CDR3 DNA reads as TGCGCCAGCAGCCAAGATCCGGGACAGGGGTACGAGCAGTACTTC.

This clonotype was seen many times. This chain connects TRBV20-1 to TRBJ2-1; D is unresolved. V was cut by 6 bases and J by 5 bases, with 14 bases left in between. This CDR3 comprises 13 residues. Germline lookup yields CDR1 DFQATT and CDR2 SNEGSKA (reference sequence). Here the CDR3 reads CSARPPWDNEQFF. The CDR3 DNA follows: TGCAGTGCCCGGCCACCTTGGGACAATGAGCAGTTCTTC.

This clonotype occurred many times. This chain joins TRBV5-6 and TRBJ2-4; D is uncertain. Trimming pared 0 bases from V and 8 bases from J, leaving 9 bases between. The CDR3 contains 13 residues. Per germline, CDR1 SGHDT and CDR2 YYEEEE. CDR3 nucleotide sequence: TGTGCCAGCAGCTTGGGAAGGAGTGACATTCAGTACTTC. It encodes CASSLGRSDIQYF.

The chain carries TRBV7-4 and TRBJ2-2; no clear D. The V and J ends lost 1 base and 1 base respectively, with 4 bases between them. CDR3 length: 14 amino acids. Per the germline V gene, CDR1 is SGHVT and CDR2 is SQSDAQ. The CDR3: CASSLERNTGELFF. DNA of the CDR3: TGTGCCAGCAGCTTAGAGCGGAACACCGGGGAGCTGTTTTTT.

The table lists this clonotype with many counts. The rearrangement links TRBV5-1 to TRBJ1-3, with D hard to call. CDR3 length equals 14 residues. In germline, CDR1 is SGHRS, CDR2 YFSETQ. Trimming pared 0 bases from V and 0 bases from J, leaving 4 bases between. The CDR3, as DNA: TGCGCCAGCAGCTTGGACAGCTCTGGAAACACCATATATTTT. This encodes CASSLDSSGNTIYF.

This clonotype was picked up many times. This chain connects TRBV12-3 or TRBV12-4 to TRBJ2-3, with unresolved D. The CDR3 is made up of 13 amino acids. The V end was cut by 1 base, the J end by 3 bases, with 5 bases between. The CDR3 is CASSLERTDTQYF. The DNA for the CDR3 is TGTGCCAGCAGTTTAGAGAGAACAGATACGCAGTATTTT.

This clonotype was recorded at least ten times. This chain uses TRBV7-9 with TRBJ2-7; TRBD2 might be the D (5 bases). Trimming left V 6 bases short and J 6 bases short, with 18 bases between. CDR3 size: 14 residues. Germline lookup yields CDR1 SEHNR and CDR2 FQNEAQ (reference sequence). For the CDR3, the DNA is TGTGCCAGCAGTCCAGCCCTAAACGGGGTCGAGCAGTACTTC. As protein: CASSPALNGVEQYF.

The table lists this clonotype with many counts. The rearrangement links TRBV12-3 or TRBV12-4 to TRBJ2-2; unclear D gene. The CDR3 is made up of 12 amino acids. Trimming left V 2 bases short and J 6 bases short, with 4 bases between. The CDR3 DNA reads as TGTGCCAGCAGTTTAACCCCCGGGGAGCTGTTTTTT. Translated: CASSLTPGELFF.

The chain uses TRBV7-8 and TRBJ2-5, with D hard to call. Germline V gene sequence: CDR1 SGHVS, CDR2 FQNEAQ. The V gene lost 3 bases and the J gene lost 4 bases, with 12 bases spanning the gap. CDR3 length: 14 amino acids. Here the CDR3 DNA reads TGTGCCAGCAGCTTGAGGACGTCCGGAGAGACCCAGTACTTC. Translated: CASSLRTSGETQYF.

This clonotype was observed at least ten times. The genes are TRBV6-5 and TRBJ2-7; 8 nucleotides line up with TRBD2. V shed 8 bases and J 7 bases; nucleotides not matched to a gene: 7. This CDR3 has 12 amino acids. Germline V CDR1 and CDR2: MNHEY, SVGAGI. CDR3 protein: CASAQRGGEQYF. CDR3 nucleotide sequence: TGTGCCAGCGCACAACGGGGGGGGGAGCAGTACTTC.